Below, 24 T cell receptor beta chains from the same sample are listed, as sequenced in a study of cytotoxic CD8 clonotypes in ibrutinib-treated CLL (dated by TCRdb to about 2021). The protocol used for the library was the immunoSEQ multiplex PCR assay. TCRdb mirrors the immuneACCESS table, restricted to in-frame sequences. Some clones are absent from its copies; in checked studies, under half trace to an unresolved V gene, and the reason for the others is unknown. The sample profile shows around 330,000 clones; 67% of them were found once. Jointly, the top ten make up roughly 6.8% of the sample. The specimen was PBMCs, collected after 36 months of ibrutinib treatment. Receptors originate from a human donor with chronic lymphocytic leukemia.

Only one count was recorded for this clone. This rearrangement joins TRBV7-6 to TRBJ2-5; 9 bases align to TRBD1. Germline-derived CDR1 and CDR2 are SGHVS and FNYEAQ. The length of the CDR3 is 14 residues. V shed 11 bases and J 5 bases; nucleotides not matched to a gene: 12. The CDR3 loop is CAGSHGTGMETQYF. Written as DNA, the CDR3 is TGTGCCGGAAGTCACGGGACAGGGATGGAGACCCAGTACTTC.

The chain recombines TRBV28 with TRBJ2-2, with D possibly matching TRBD1 (5 bases). The CDR3 has 15 residues. V was trimmed by 3 bases and J by 4 bases, leaving 12 bases between them. The germline CDR1 and CDR2 sequences are MDHEN and SYDVKM. The CDR3, as DNA: TGTGCCAGCAGTTTCACCCGGACACTCACCGGGGAGCTGTTTTTT. This encodes CASSFTRTLTGELFF.

V usage is TRBV27 and J usage is TRBJ1-2; D is perhaps TRBD1 (5 bases). This CDR3 contains 15 residues. The V end was cut by 4 bases, the J end by 1 base, with 13 bases between. CDR1 is MNHEY, CDR2 SMNVEV, per germline (reference sequence). The CDR3, as DNA: TGTGCCAGCAGTTCCGGGCGGGGGGGTAACTATGGCTACACCTTC. This encodes CASSSGRGGNYGYTF.

The CDR3 loop reads CASSQFLAGAYEQYF. As DNA, the CDR3 is TGTGCCAGCAGCCAATTCCTAGCGGGGGCCTACGAGCAGTACTTC. The rearrangement joins TRBV14 to TRBJ2-7; 10 bases are shared with TRBD2. Germline V gene sequence: CDR1 SGHDN, CDR2 FVKESK. Trimming removed 2 bases from V and 2 bases from J; junction bases left unmatched: 3. The CDR3 is 15 residues long.

J is TRBJ2-1 and V is TRBV2; possibly TRBD2 for D (6 bases). CDR1 and CDR2 from the germline V gene are SNHLY and FYNNEI. Trimming stripped 6 bases from V and 0 bases from J, with 15 bases between. The CDR3 length is 16 residues. This CDR3 is CASRLERAISYNEQFF. The CDR3 DNA follows: TGTGCCAGCAGGCTTGAGCGGGCCATCTCCTACAATGAGCAGTTCTTC.

This clone was seen only a few times. This chain joins TRBV13 and TRBJ2-7; the match to TRBD1 covers 9 bases. The V gene's germline CDR1 is PRHDT and CDR2 FYEKMQ (reference sequence). With V trimmed by 4 bases and J by 6 bases, 7 bases remained unmatched. The CDR3 length is 14 residues. The CDR3 here is CASSSPDRGGEQYF. CDR3 DNA sequence: TGTGCCAGCAGCTCGCCGGACAGGGGAGGCGAGCAGTACTTC. The full variable domain, in which reference TRBV13 and TRBJ2-7 provide the parts outside the CDR3, is AAGVIQSPRHLIKEKRETATLKCYPIPRHDTVYWYQQGPGQDPQFLISFYEKMQSDKGSIPDRFSAQQFSDYHSELNMSSLELGDSALYFCASSSPDRGGEQYFGPGTRLTVT.

The chain recombines TRBV15 with TRBJ2-5; D is unclear. The CDR3 covers 12 residues. Trimming removed 3 bases from V and 0 bases from J, with 2 bases in between. Germline CDR1 LNHNV, CDR2 YYDKDF (reference sequence). The CDR3 DNA is TGTGCCACCAGCAGGGACCAAGAGACCCAGTACTTC. Its protein is CATSRDQETQYF.

The rearrangement joins TRBV11-3 to TRBJ2-2; 9 nucleotides match TRBD2. Germline V gives CDR1 SGHNT, CDR2 YENEEA. V trimming: 2 bases; J trimming: 7 bases; junction bases outside the gene matches: 8. The CDR3 loop spans 16 amino acids. For the CDR3, the DNA is TGTGCCAGCAGCTTAATAGCGGGAGTCGTCTTCGGGGAGCTGTTTTTT. Protein sequence: CASSLIAGVVFGELFF.

With regard to this clone: A junction boundary mismatches the germline segment, possibly from a read error. This rearrangement joins TRBV18 to TRBJ1-2; the D gene is possibly TRBD1 (6 bases). CDR1 and CDR2 from the germline V gene are KGHSH and LQKENI. The CDR3 runs 14 residues. The DNA for the CDR3 is TGTGCCAGCTCACCACCGACGGGCAGGGGAGAATCTCACTTC. As protein: CASSPPTGRGESHF.

A few counts support this clone. The chain uses TRBV2 and TRBJ2-7; D perhaps matches TRBD2 (5 bases). The CDR3 contains 13 residues. The V gene lost 4 bases and the J gene lost 0 bases, with 7 bases spanning the gap. Germline assignment: CDR1 SNHLY and CDR2 FYNNEI. The CDR3 protein is CASSVGSSYEQYF. The DNA of the CDR3 is TGTGCCAGCAGTGTAGGGAGCTCCTACGAGCAGTACTTC.

This clone was recorded a few times. The chain is built from TRBV5-1 and TRBJ1-3; possible D gene TRBD1, 5 bases. CDR1 SGHRS and CDR2 YFSETQ come from the germline V gene. The CDR3 spans 14 residues. V lost 3 bases and J 3 bases, leaving 10 bases between the germline ends. The CDR3 DNA follows: TGCGCCAGCAGCTCCGGACATAGTGGAAACACCATATATTTT. Amino acid sequence: CASSSGHSGNTIYF.

The chain uses TRBV7-6 and TRBJ2-3; D not certain. The CDR3 totals 16 residues. Germline CDR1 reads SGHVS; CDR2 reads FNYEAQ. V was shortened by 3 bases and J by 4 bases, with 17 bases between the two germline ends. CDR3 loop: CASSFGSGSGADTQYF. CDR3 DNA sequence: TGTGCCAGCAGCTTTGGAAGTGGTAGTGGCGCAGATACGCAGTATTTT.

The rearrangement links TRBV9 to TRBJ2-3; no clear D. Trimming removed 4 bases at V and 2 bases at J, with 5 bases between. The CDR3 is 12 amino acids. The germline gives CDR1 SGDLS, CDR2 YYNGEE. The CDR3 spells CASSPTTDTQYF. CDR3 in DNA: TGTGCCAGCAGCCCCACCACAGATACGCAGTATTTT.

V gene TRBV9 combines with J gene TRBJ1-1, with unresolved D. Per germline, CDR1 SGDLS and CDR2 YYNGEE. The CDR3 is 16 amino acids. The V gene lost 0 bases and the J gene lost 4 bases, with 16 bases spanning the gap. The DNA of the CDR3 is TGTGCCAGCAGCGTAGACCTTGGTGGGTATGGCACTGAAGCTTTCTTT. Protein sequence: CASSVDLGGYGTEAFF.

The J gene is TRBJ1-2, the V gene TRBV2; D gene unclear. CDR3 length: 12 amino acids. V was pared by 6 bases and J by 3 bases, with 8 bases between. Germline CDR1 is SNHLY and CDR2 is FYNNEI. DNA for the CDR3: TGTGCCAGCAGCCCGACGTACTATGGCTACACCTTC. Protein product: CASSPTYYGYTF.

The CDR3 DNA reads as TGCGCCAGCAGCTTGGGGACAGGGCAAGCTTATGGCTACACCTTC. This sequence encodes CASSLGTGQAYGYTF. The chain carries TRBV5-1 and TRBJ1-2; 8 bases are a match to TRBD1. V was clipped by 0 bases and J by 5 bases; unmatched bases: 6. Germline V gene data show CDR1 as SGHRS and CDR2 as YFSETQ. The CDR3 sequence is 15 residues long.

Here the CDR3 reads CASSTGTGGQETQYF. CDR3 DNA sequence: TGTGCCAGCAGCACTGGGACAGGGGGACAAGAGACCCAGTACTTC. The chain joins TRBV11-2 to TRBJ2-5, with TRBD1 matching 11 bases. J gave up 2 bases and V 5 bases, and 4 bases lay outside the gene matches. There are 15 residues in the CDR3. Germline CDR1 SGHAT, CDR2 FQNNGV.

The chain employs TRBV9 and TRBJ1-4; D perhaps matches TRBD1 (6 bases). Between the trimmed V and J ends, which lost 0 bases and 8 bases, there was a span of 11 bases. Germline loops: CDR1 SGDLS, CDR2 YYNGEE. This CDR3 is built from 14 residues. The CDR3, as DNA: TGTGCCAGCAGCGTAGCTCTCAGGGGCGAAAAACTGTTTTTT. As protein: CASSVALRGEKLFF.

The rearrangement joins TRBV6-5 to TRBJ2-1; D possibly corresponds to TRBD1 (6 bases). The CDR3 spans 15 residues. V was cut by 6 bases and J by 1 base, with 13 bases left in between. Germline V gives CDR1 MNHEY, CDR2 SVGAGI. CDR3 in amino acids: CASRFRGLSYNEQFF. The CDR3 region has the DNA TGTGCCAGCAGATTTAGGGGGTTGTCCTACAATGAGCAGTTCTTC.

In its sample, this clone was seen a few times. The chain combines TRBV4-1 with TRBJ2-5; tentatively, D is TRBD2 (6 bases). The ends were cut back, 4 bases at V and 5 bases at J, with 11 bases in the middle. The CDR3 covers 13 residues. The germline V gene has CDR1 MGHRA and CDR2 YSYEKL. The CDR3 sequence: CASSLTRRETQYF. As DNA, the CDR3 is TGCGCCAGCAGCCTGACTAGGAGGGAGACCCAGTACTTC.

The V and J genes are TRBV9 and TRBJ2-7, with D unclear. Germline V CDR1 and CDR2: SGDLS, YYNGEE. The CDR3 is made up of 14 amino acids. The germline V and J ends were trimmed by 6 bases and 5 bases, with 18 bases remaining between them. The CDR3: CASNPFRAEDEQYF. The CDR3 DNA reads TGTGCCAGCAACCCCTTTAGGGCCGAGGACGAGCAGTACTTC.

The gene calls are TRBV14 and TRBJ2-2, with a tentative D call TRBD2 (6 bases). Trimming cost V 4 bases and J 5 bases, with 17 bases left between them. The CDR3 runs 16 residues. From germline, CDR1 is SGHDN and CDR2 FVKESK. CDR3 coding DNA: TGTGCCAGCAGCCCCGCCAGGGACTTAAGGACCGGGGAGCTGTTTTTT. The encoded protein is CASSPARDLRTGELFF.

The chain employs TRBV27 and TRBJ2-7; D perhaps matches TRBD2 (6 bases). The CDR3 has 15 residues. Germline V gene lookup returns CDR1 MNHEY and CDR2 SMNVEV (reference sequence). The V and J ends lost 4 bases and 2 bases respectively, with 15 bases between them. The chain's CDR3 is CASSSRGDAPYEQYF. The CDR3 nucleotides are TGTGCCAGCAGTTCGCGCGGGGATGCACCCTACGAGCAGTACTTC.

The gene calls are TRBV20-1 and TRBJ1-5, with D tentatively TRBD1 (5 bases). Deletions cut 3 bases from V and 7 bases from J, with 7 bases between. The CDR3 length is 11 residues. Germline values: CDR1 DFQATT, CDR2 SNEGSKA (reference sequence). The DNA for the CDR3 is TGCAGTGCTAGGGGGCCCCAGCCCCAGCATTTT. Amino acids: CSARGPQPQHF.